The 25 T cell receptor beta chains below come from one sample, sequenced in a study of blood T cell repertoires in COVID-19. Measured with immunoSEQ multiplex PCR; TCRdb has only the in-frame clones, and not every one. The data hold about 290,000 clones, with just under 90% observed a single time. Material for sequencing was peripheral blood. The receptors stem from a woman in her twenties or thirties with COVID-19, enrolled during active disease.

This chain uses TRBV19 with TRBJ2-1, with 8 nucleotides matching TRBD2. Per the germline V gene, CDR1 is LNHDA and CDR2 is SQIVND (reference sequence). V was clipped by 3 bases and J by 6 bases; unmatched bases: 4. The CDR3 consists of 14 residues. Written as DNA, the CDR3 is TGTGCCAGTAGTATTCCGGGGGGGGTCAATGAGCAGTTCTTC. This gives the protein CASSIPGGVNEQFF.

The CDR3 DNA sequence: TGTGCCAGCAGCTTGGGGGGCCGGTCACCCCTCCACTTT. Its translation is CASSLGGRSPLHF. J is TRBJ1-6 and V is TRBV5-4; D possibly corresponds to TRBD1 (5 bases). The CDR3 is 13 residues long. CDR1 and CDR2 from the germline V gene are SGHNT and YYREEE (reference sequence). V was cut by 0 bases and J by 10 bases, with 8 bases left in between.

The chain has TRBV13 and TRBJ2-1, with a possible D match to TRBD2 (6 bases). Between the trimmed V and J ends, which lost 5 bases and 0 bases, there was a span of 14 bases. The CDR3 has 16 amino acids. In germline, CDR1 is PRHDT, CDR2 FYEKMQ (reference sequence). In DNA, the CDR3 is TGTGCCAGCAGCGGCGGAGGGCTGAGCTCCTACAATGAGCAGTTCTTC. As protein: CASSGGGLSSYNEQFF.

The V gene is TRBV7-9, the J gene TRBJ1-1; TRBD1 is a possible D gene (5 bases). This CDR3 comprises 12 residues. Germline CDR1 and CDR2: SEHNR and FQNEAQ (reference sequence). Trimming removed 0 bases from V and 8 bases from J, with 7 bases in between. The CDR3 region is CASSLARDEAFF. The DNA of the CDR3 is TGTGCCAGCAGCTTAGCGCGGGACGAAGCTTTCTTT. The complete variable domain, with remaining parts taken from reference TRBV7-9 and TRBJ1-1, reads DTGVSQNPRHKITKRGQNVTFRCDPISEHNRLYWYRQTLGQGPEFLTYFQNEAQLEKSRLLSDRFSAERPKGSFSTLEIQRTEQGDSAMYLCASSLARDEAFFGQGTRLTVV.

This clone was found once. The CDR3 reads CASSPEGPSPNSPLHF. Here the CDR3 DNA reads TGTGCCAGCTCACCAGAGGGTCCTAGCCCTAATTCACCCCTCCACTTT. This chain connects TRBV18 to TRBJ1-6; D ambiguous. The V gene lost 2 bases and the J gene lost 6 bases, with 14 bases spanning the gap. The CDR3 consists of 16 residues. Germline CDR1 KGHSH, CDR2 LQKENI.

Details on this clone: Compared with germline, one end of the junction differs, possibly owing to a read error. This rearrangement joins TRBV13 to TRBJ1-4; the D is unclear. Germline V lookup: CDR1 PRHDT, CDR2 FYEKMQ (reference sequence). The CDR3 contains 8 residues. The CDR3 protein is CASSLGRF. CDR3 nucleotides: TGTGCCAGCAGCTTAGGGAGATTT.

The rearrangement joins TRBV5-1 to TRBJ2-7; D may be TRBD2 (6 bases). This CDR3 has 15 residues. The germline CDR1 and CDR2 sequences are SGHRS and YFSETQ. With 2 bases removed from V and 4 bases from J, the gap between germline ends came to 16 bases. The CDR3 here is CASSFLREWEYEQYF. The CDR3 DNA follows: TGCGCCAGCAGCTTCCTCCGGGAGTGGGAATACGAGCAGTACTTC.

The chain couples TRBV5-1 to TRBJ2-1, with 7 nucleotides matching TRBD1. This CDR3 has 15 amino acids. Germline V lookup: CDR1 SGHRS, CDR2 YFSETQ. V gave up 4 bases and J gave up 0 bases; unmatched junction bases: 4. In DNA, the CDR3 is TGCGCCAGCAGCGACAGGGTAGGCTCCTACAATGAGCAGTTCTTC. Translation gives CASSDRVGSYNEQFF.

The chain has TRBV7-9 and TRBJ1-2; 9 nucleotides match TRBD1. V lost 5 bases, J lost 6 bases, and 4 bases stayed unmatched. Germline-derived CDR1 and CDR2 are SEHNR and FQNEAQ (reference sequence). The CDR3 length is 13 residues. This chain's CDR3 is CASSQNRGHGYTF. The CDR3 region has the DNA TGTGCCAGCAGCCAGAACAGGGGGCATGGCTACACCTTC. Filled out from reference TRBV7-9 and TRBJ1-2, the complete variable domain reads DTGVSQNPRHKITKRGQNVTFRCDPISEHNRLYWYRQTLGQGPEFLTYFQNEAQLEKSRLLSDRFSAERPKGSFSTLEIQRTEQGDSAMYLCASSQNRGHGYTFGSGTRLTVV.

The chain links TRBV18 to TRBJ1-2; TRBD1 might be the D (6 bases). Looked up from germline, CDR1 is KGHSH and CDR2 is LQKENI. V was cut by 4 bases and J by 7 bases, with 13 bases left in between. This CDR3 has 13 amino acids. The CDR3 sequence: CASSQLGGLGYTF. For the CDR3, the DNA is TGTGCCAGCTCACAGTTAGGGGGTCTTGGCTACACCTTC.

The J gene is TRBJ2-1, the V gene TRBV6-5; 7 bases fit TRBD2. From germline, CDR1 is MNHEY and CDR2 SVGAGI. The CDR3 loop spans 15 amino acids. V shed 2 bases, J shed 4 bases, and the junction held 5 bases outside the gene matches. DNA of the CDR3: TGTGCCAGCAGTTACGGGGGGGAAGGGTACAATGAGCAGTTCTTC. Translated, it gives CASSYGGEGYNEQFF.

The gene calls are TRBV5-1 and TRBJ1-6; 7 nucleotides agree with TRBD1. This CDR3 is 13 amino acids long. Germline V CDR1 and CDR2: SGHRS, YFSETQ. Unmatched junction bases numbered 6, after V lost 4 bases and J lost 11 bases. DNA of the CDR3: TGCGCCAGCAGCGGAACAGGGGCTCCACCCCTCCACTTT. It yields the protein CASSGTGAPPLHF.

This clone was found once. The chain uses TRBV5-5 and TRBJ2-1; TRBD2 matches 14 bases. The CDR3 is 16 residues long. Germline V lookup: CDR1 SGHKS, CDR2 YYEKEE (reference sequence). The ends lost 4 bases at V and 7 bases at J; junction bases unmatched: 7. The CDR3 DNA reads TGTGCCAGCAGCCCCCAGACTAGCGGGGGGGCGAATGAGCAGTTCTTC. Translating gives CASSPQTSGGANEQFF.

The CDR3 DNA follows: TGTGCCAGCAAAACATCAGGGTATGCGAATTACAATGAGCAGTTCTTC. Translation: CASKTSGYANYNEQFF. V gene TRBV27 combines with J gene TRBJ2-1, with D possibly being TRBD1 (5 bases). CDR1 MNHEY and CDR2 SMNVEV come from the germline V gene (reference sequence). Trimming shortened V by 7 bases and J by 4 bases, and 20 bases separated the two germline ends. This CDR3 is built from 16 residues.

The chain links TRBV5-1 to TRBJ2-3, with TRBD2 identical over 10 bases. Germline loops: CDR1 SGHRS, CDR2 YFSETQ. Germline trimming cut 7 bases from V and 6 bases from J; bases unmatched to any gene: 23. The CDR3 runs 19 residues. The CDR3 DNA reads TGCGCCAGCGCACAGGACGTAGCGGGGGGCCTAACCCTCGGGGATACGCAGTATTTT. It translates to CASAQDVAGGLTLGDTQYF.

The chain combines TRBV6-5 with TRBJ2-7, with unresolved D. The CDR3 covers 13 residues. Trimming removed 2 bases at V and 3 bases at J, with 8 bases between. The germline gives CDR1 MNHEY, CDR2 SVGAGI. The CDR3 is CASSYLGNYEQYF. CDR3 nucleotide sequence: TGTGCCAGCAGTTACCTAGGAAACTACGAGCAGTACTTC.

Here the CDR3 reads CSVTVEYGYTF. CDR3 DNA sequence: TGCAGCGTGACAGTGGAATATGGCTACACCTTC. V is TRBV29-1 and J is TRBJ1-2, with D tentatively TRBD1 (5 bases). V shed 6 bases and J shed 5 bases, with 10 bases lying between them. The CDR3 is 11 residues long. Looked up from germline, CDR1 is SQVTM and CDR2 is ANQGSEA.

The gene calls are TRBV23-1 and TRBJ1-1, with 9 bases fitting TRBD1. TRBV23-1 is labeled an ORF, and its function is uncertain. This CDR3 is 13 amino acids long. The trim removed 6 bases at V and 5 bases at J, leaving 4 bases unmatched. CDR3 loop: CASRGQGRTEAFF. In DNA, the CDR3 is TGCGCCAGCAGGGGACAGGGAAGAACTGAAGCTTTCTTT.

This clone was observed a single time. The chain employs TRBV18 and TRBJ1-1, with TRBD1 identical over 7 bases. The CDR3 loop spans 15 amino acids. Germline V gene data show CDR1 as KGHSH and CDR2 as LQKENI. After removal of 6 bases from V and 0 bases from J, the junction contained 7 bases not matched to a gene. The CDR3 spells CASSPDRTMNTEAFF. As DNA, the CDR3 is TGTGCCAGCTCGCCGGACAGGACGATGAACACTGAAGCTTTCTTT.

This clone appeared once. J is TRBJ1-5 and V is TRBV18, with D perhaps TRBD1 (6 bases). V was pared by 6 bases and J by 4 bases, with 10 bases between. CDR1 is KGHSH and CDR2 is LQKENI in the germline V gene. This CDR3 spans 13 amino acids. In DNA, the CDR3 is TGTGCCAGCTCGGACAGTATTAATCAGCCCCAGCATTTT. Its translation is CASSDSINQPQHF.

The chain combines TRBV27 with TRBJ1-5; D might be TRBD1 (6 bases). The CDR3 has 19 amino acids. Germline assignment: CDR1 MNHEY and CDR2 SMNVEV (reference sequence). Between the trimmed V and J ends, which lost 5 bases and 5 bases, there was a span of 28 bases. In DNA, the CDR3 is TGTGCCAGCAGTCGCTCCCCAACGCAGGGGCCGACTCATCATCAGCCCCAGCATTTT. Protein product: CASSRSPTQGPTHHQPQHF.

J is TRBJ1-2 and V is TRBV5-1; TRBD1 might be the D (5 bases). The length of the CDR3 is 15 residues. Germline values: CDR1 SGHRS, CDR2 YFSETQ. Trimming left V 3 bases short and J 5 bases short, with 17 bases between. The CDR3 DNA reads as TGCGCCAGCAGCTCTCCGGACCAGGGCCAATATGGCTACACCTTC. It yields the protein CASSSPDQGQYGYTF.

This clone came up many times. The rearrangement links TRBV28 to TRBJ2-7; TRBD1 matches at 7 bases. V gave up 5 bases and J gave up 2 bases; unmatched junction bases: 3. Per the germline V gene, CDR1 is MDHEN and CDR2 is SYDVKM. The CDR3 runs 13 residues. The CDR3 loop reads CASSGDSPYEQYF. The DNA for the CDR3 is TGTGCCAGCAGTGGGGACAGCCCCTACGAGCAGTACTTC.

The chain recombines TRBV6-5 with TRBJ1-2; the D is unclear. Trimming left V 2 bases short and J 4 bases short, with 14 bases between. Germline-derived CDR1 and CDR2 are MNHEY and SVGAGI. The CDR3 extends over 15 amino acids. For the CDR3, the DNA is TGTGCCAGCAGTTACGACACAGTGCCCGGCTATGGCTACACCTTC. It codes for CASSYDTVPGYGYTF.

This chain joins TRBV12-3 or TRBV12-4 and TRBJ1-2; 9 nucleotides match TRBD1. The trim removed 3 bases at V and 6 bases at J, leaving 2 bases unmatched. The length of the CDR3 is 13 residues. CDR3 sequence reads: CASSFRTGDGYTF. The CDR3 DNA reads as TGTGCCAGCAGTTTCCGGACAGGGGATGGCTACACCTTC.